This record looks at one TCR beta chain sequence and its context. What it recognizes is unknown. Unrecorded immune exposures were likely, despite nominal health at sampling. Primers for the PCR totalled 60 Vbeta and 13 Jbeta. Assay used: immunoSEQ multiplex PCR; TCRdb lists only in-frame clones, some missing. The repertoire consists of 100,000 to 150,000 clones, with approximately 79% occurring once and the leading ten covering about 4%. The data stem from a study of cytomegalovirus exposure and HLA in healthy donors. Findings of the study overall: At a 0.05 false discovery rate, a later analysis found some 18,000 TCR beta sequences to be associated with HLA alleles. V- and J-gene trimming in TCR beta was tied to a missense DCLRE1C variant by an analysis performed later.

This CDR3 spans 15 amino acids. Deletions cut 5 bases from V and 3 bases from J, with 15 bases between. Germline lookup yields CDR1 SNHLY and CDR2 FYNNEI. The chain joins TRBV2 to TRBJ2-3, with D possibly matching TRBD1 (6 bases). The TCR was taken from a man aged 30 to 39 in good health and CMV-seronegative. The sample was PBMCs. CDR3 coding DNA: TGTGCCAGCAGTCTACAGGGAAGAGGTACAGATACGCAGTATTTT. Protein product: CASSLQGRGTDTQYF.